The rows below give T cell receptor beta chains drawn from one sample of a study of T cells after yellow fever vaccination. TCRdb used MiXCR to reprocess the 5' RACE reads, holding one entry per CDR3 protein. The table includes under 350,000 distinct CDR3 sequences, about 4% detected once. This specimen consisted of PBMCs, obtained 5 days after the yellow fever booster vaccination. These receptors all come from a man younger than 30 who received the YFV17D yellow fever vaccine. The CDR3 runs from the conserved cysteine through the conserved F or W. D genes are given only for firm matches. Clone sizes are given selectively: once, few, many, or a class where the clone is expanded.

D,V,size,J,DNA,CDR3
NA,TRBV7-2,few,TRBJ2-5,TGTGCCAGCAGCTTAGAAGGGCCAGGGGGGTACCAAGAGACCCAGTACTTC,CASSLEGPGGYQETQYF
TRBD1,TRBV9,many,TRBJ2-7,TGTGCCAGCAGCGTAGCCGGGTGGGACAGGCAAAAGTACTTC,CASSVAGWDRQKYF
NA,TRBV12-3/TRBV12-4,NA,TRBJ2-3,TGTGCCAGCAGTCTGAACCGGGGAAATACGCAGTATTTT,CASSLNRGNTQYF
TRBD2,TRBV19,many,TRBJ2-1,TGTGCCAGTAGTCTAGCGGGCTCGGTAAATGAGCAGTTCTTC,CASSLAGSVNEQFF
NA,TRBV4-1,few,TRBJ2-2,TGCGCCAGCAGCCAGGTGTTCAGCTACACCGGGGAGCTGTTTTTT,CASSQVFSYTGELFF
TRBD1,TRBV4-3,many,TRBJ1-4,TGCGCCAGCAGCCAAGGGGACAGTGTACTCACGAGTGAAAAACTGTTTTTT,CASSQGDSVLTSEKLFF
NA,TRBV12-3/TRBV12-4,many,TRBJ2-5,TGTGCCAGCAGGCTACAGGTTGGGGAGGCCCAGTACTTC,CASRLQVGEAQYF
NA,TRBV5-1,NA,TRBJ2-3,TGCGCCAGCAGCTTGGCCGCGGGGTTGAGGGGCACAGATACGCAGTATTTT,CASSLAAGLRGTDTQYF
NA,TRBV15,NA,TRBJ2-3,TGTGCCACCAGATCAGGCGGGGTAGATACGCAGTATTTT,CATRSGGVDTQYF
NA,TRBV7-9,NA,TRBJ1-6,TGTGCCAGCAGCTTAAGGGGTTCACCCCTCCACTTT,CASSLRGSPLHF
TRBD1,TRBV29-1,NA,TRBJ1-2,TGCAGCTCCGTAGGGGGCAGGAACGGTGGCTACACCTTC,CSSVGGRNGGYTF
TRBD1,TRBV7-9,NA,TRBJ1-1,TGTGCCAGCAGCTTAGCAAGGCCCGGGACAGGGTGGGGCACTGAAGCTTTCTTT,CASSLARPGTGWGTEAFF
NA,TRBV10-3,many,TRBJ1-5,TGTGCCATCAGTGAGTCGAAGTCTGGGGGTAATCAGCCCCAGCATTTT,CAISESKSGGNQPQHF
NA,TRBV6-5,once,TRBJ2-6,TGTGCCTCCCTGGATTATACCTCCTCTGGGGCCAACGTCCTGACTTTC,CASLDYTSSGANVLTF
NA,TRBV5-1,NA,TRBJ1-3,TGCGCCAGCAGCTTGTGGCAGGCTGGCTCTGGAAACACCATATATTTT,CASSLWQAGSGNTIYF
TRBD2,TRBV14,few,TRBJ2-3,TGTGCCAGCAGCCATCCCGGGACTAACCCCACAGATACGCAGTATTTT,CASSHPGTNPTDTQYF
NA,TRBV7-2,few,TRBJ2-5,TGTGCCAGCAGCTCCCGGGGGTCCTGGGAGACCCAGTACTTC,CASSSRGSWETQYF
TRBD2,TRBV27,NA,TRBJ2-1,TGTGCCAGCACCCGGGGGGGGGCCTACAATGAGCAGTTCTTC,CASTRGGAYNEQFF
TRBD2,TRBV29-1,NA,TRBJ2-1,TGCAGCGTCTCCCGGACTAGCAGCAATGAGCAGTTCTTC,CSVSRTSSNEQFF
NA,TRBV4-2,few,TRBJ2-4,TGTGCCAGCAGCCAAGATCTAATAGGTTCAAACATTCAGTACTTC,CASSQDLIGSNIQYF
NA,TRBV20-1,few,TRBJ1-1,TGCAGTGCTGGGAGACCCTTTACAGGAACTGAAGCTTTCTTT,CSAGRPFTGTEAFF
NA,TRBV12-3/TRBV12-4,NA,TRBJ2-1,TGTGCCAGCATTAAATTGGGGGGCGCCGTCAATGAGCAGTTCTTC,CASIKLGGAVNEQFF
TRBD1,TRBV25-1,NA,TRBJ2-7,TGTGCCAGCAGCGCTGGACAGGGGAAGTTCGGCGAGCAGTACTTC,CASSAGQGKFGEQYF
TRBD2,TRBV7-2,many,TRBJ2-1,TGTGCCAGCAGCTCTACAAGCGGGGGGGTTGAGCAGTTCTTC,CASSSTSGGVEQFF
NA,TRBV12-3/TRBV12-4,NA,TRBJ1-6,TGTGCCAGCAGTTTTTCTTGGATTAATTCACCCCTCCACTTT,CASSFSWINSPLHF
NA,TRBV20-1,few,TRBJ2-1,TGCAGTGCTAGAGATAGGAAGGCGGGTGAGCAGTTCTTC,CSARDRKAGEQFF
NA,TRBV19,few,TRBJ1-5,TGTGCCAGTAGTATAGGAAGGGGGTATGGCAATCAGCCCCAGCATTTT,CASSIGRGYGNQPQHF
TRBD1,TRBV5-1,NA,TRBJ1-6,TGCGCCAGCAGCTTGTTGGTAACCGGGACAGGGGAATCACCCCTCCACTTT,CASSLLVTGTGESPLHF
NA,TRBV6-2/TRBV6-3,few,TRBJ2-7,TGTGCCAGCACCGACGGGGTGGTGGGGGTCTACGAGCAGTACTTC,CASTDGVVGVYEQYF